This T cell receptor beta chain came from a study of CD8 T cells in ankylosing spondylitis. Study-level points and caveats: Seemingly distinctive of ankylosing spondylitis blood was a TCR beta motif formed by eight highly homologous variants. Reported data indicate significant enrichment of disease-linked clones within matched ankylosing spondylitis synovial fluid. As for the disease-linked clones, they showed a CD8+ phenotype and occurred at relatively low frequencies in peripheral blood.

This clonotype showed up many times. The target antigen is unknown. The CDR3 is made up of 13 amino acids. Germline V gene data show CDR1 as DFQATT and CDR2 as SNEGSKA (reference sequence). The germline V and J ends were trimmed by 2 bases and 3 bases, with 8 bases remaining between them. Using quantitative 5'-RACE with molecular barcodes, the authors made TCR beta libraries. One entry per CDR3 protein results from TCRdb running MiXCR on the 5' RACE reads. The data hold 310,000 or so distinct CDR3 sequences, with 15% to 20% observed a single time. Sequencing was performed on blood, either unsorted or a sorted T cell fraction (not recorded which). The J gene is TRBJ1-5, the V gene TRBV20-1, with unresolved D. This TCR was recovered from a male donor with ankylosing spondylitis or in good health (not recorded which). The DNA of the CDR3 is TGCAGTGCTAGATTTAGTTTCAATCAGCCCCAGCATTTT. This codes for CSARFSFNQPQHF.